One sample yielded the 7 T cell receptor beta chains listed below, sequenced in a study of regulatory T cells in long-lasting Graves disease. HTBI primers from iRepertoire and Arm-PCR of CDR3 regions yielded the TCR beta libraries. TCRdb re-derived calls from the multiplex PCR reads in MiXCR, one entry per CDR3 protein. The sample records roughly 470,000 distinct CDR3 sequences, about 20% being singletons. Described time point: persistent/refractory GD, antithyroid drugs over 5 years with positive TRAb. The TCR library was made from RNA that had been extracted from PBMCs in TRIzol. Material: peripheral blood mononuclear cells (PBMCs), obtained when the disease was refractory, from a patient treated with antithyroid drugs. The receptors stem from a female donor with Graves disease.

The chain joins TRBV12-5 to TRBJ2-2; D gene uncertain. Germline loops: CDR1 LGHNT, CDR2 FRNRAP. The CDR3 covers 12 residues. V gave up 7 bases and J gave up 0 bases, with 3 bases separating them. CDR3 sequence: CASVSNTGELFF. The CDR3 bases are TGTGCTAGTGTGTCGAACACCGGGGAGCTGTTTTTT.

This rearrangement joins TRBV9 to TRBJ1-2; the D is unclear. Germline V gene lookup returns CDR1 SGDLS and CDR2 YYNGEE. The CDR3 runs to 13 residues. V lost 0 bases and J 11 bases, leaving 14 bases between the germline ends. Written as DNA, the CDR3 is TGTGCCAGCAGCGTAGACCGACACACGGAGTACACCTTC. It translates to CASSVDRHTEYTF.

This clonotype was recorded at least ten times. The gene calls are TRBV6-5 and TRBJ1-1; 10 positions match TRBD1. This CDR3 region has 16 residues. Per the germline V gene, CDR1 is MNHEY and CDR2 is SVGAGI. V shed 0 bases, J shed 5 bases, and the junction held 6 bases outside the gene matches. The CDR3 spells CASSYSTGGARTEAFF. As DNA, the CDR3 is TGTGCCAGCAGTTACTCGACAGGGGGCGCGAGGACTGAAGCTTTCTTT.

This clonotype showed up many times. The rearrangement joins TRBV7-2 to TRBJ1-3; unclear D gene. CDR1 and CDR2 from the germline V gene are SGHTA and FQGNSA. This CDR3 has 12 amino acids. V lost 4 bases to trimming and J lost 5 bases, with 6 bases between them. CDR3 coding DNA: TGTGCCAGCAGCTCGGAACGAAACACCATATATTTT. It is translated as CASSSERNTIYF. Supplemented by reference TRBV7-2 and TRBJ1-3, the full variable domain reads GAGVSQSPSNKVTEKGKDVELRCDPISGHTALYWYRQSLGQGLEFLIYFQGNSAPDKSGLPSDRFSAERTGGSVSTLTIQRTQQEDSAVYLCASSSERNTIYFGEGSWLTVV.

This clonotype showed up many times. This chain links TRBV29-1 with TRBJ2-1; TRBD2 aligns across 9 bases. V shed 2 bases, J shed 3 bases, and the junction held 8 bases outside the gene matches. The CDR3 consists of 16 residues. Germline CDR1 is SQVTM and CDR2 is ANQGSEA. The CDR3 sequence is CSVETPASGIYNEQFF. For the CDR3, the DNA is TGCAGCGTTGAAACCCCGGCTAGCGGGATCTACAATGAGCAGTTCTTC.

V and J are TRBV9 and TRBJ2-1; 8 bases match TRBD1. Per the germline V gene, CDR1 is SGDLS and CDR2 is YYNGEE. The CDR3 has 14 amino acids. V lost 4 bases, J lost 7 bases, and 7 bases stayed unmatched. The CDR3 sequence: CASSPRTGKNEQFF. DNA for the CDR3: TGTGCCAGCAGCCCCCGGACAGGGAAAAATGAGCAGTTCTTC.

This clonotype was observed a handful of times. The gene calls are TRBV19 and TRBJ2-1; 10 positions match TRBD2. CDR1 LNHDA and CDR2 SQIVND come from the germline V gene (reference sequence). The CDR3 consists of 17 residues. J was trimmed by 7 bases and V by 2 bases; bases with no gene match: 11. CDR3 in DNA: TGTGCCAGTAGTATATTCAATAGCGGGAGGACGACTAATGAGCAGTTCTTC. Residues: CASSIFNSGRTTNEQFF.